This is a list of T cell receptor beta chains from one sample in a study of blood T cell repertoires in COVID-19. Libraries were prepared by immunoSEQ multiplex PCR; TCRdb keeps only in-frame clonotypes and omits some of them. The table lists 50,000 to 70,000 clones, about 93% of them singletons. Sequencing used peripheral blood. These receptors all come from a woman aged 80 or over with active COVID-19. CDR3s include the opening cysteine and the closing phenylalanine or tryptophan. The D gene is left open where the match is weak. Clone size is given for some rows only: seen once, a few or many times, or a class if the clone is expanded.

CDR3 DNA	CDR3 protein	clone size	J gene	D gene	CDR3 length	V gene
TGTGCCAGCCACCTTACCGGGACTAGGGCCGGGGAGCTGTTTTTT	CASHLTGTRAGELFF	NA	TRBJ2-2	TRBD2	15	TRBV19
TGTGCCAGCAGTGAAGTGGGCACGAACACCGGGGAGCTGTTTTTT	CASSEVGTNTGELFF	NA	TRBJ2-2	NA	15	TRBV2
TGTGCCAGCGCCAACGATCAGTCCTACGAGCAGTACTTC	CASANDQSYEQYF	once	TRBJ2-7	NA	13	TRBV18
TGTGCCAGCAGTGAAGAGGCGGGGTCAATCACAGATACGCAGTATTTT	CASSEEAGSITDTQYF	once	TRBJ2-3	NA	16	TRBV2
TGTGCCAGCAGCTTGGATTTGTGGGGGACAAGCAGCACAGATACGCAGTATTTT	CASSLDLWGTSSTDTQYF	NA	TRBJ2-3	NA	18	TRBV5-4
TGCGCCAGCAGTGACGAGGACAGAATCAATGAAAAACTGTTTTTT	CASSDEDRINEKLFF	NA	TRBJ1-4	NA	15	TRBV10-2
TGTGCCAGCAGCTTAGCAACTGGGGAGAATTCACCCCTCCACTTT	CASSLATGENSPLHF	NA	TRBJ1-6	NA	15	TRBV7-9
TGCGCCAGCAGGGTAGCGGGAAGCACAGATACGCAGTATTTT	CASRVAGSTDTQYF	NA	TRBJ2-3	TRBD2	14	TRBV5-1
TGTGCCAGCAGCCAAGCACCAACAGACCAAGAGACCCAGTACTTC	CASSQAPTDQETQYF	NA	TRBJ2-5	NA	15	TRBV3-1/TRBV3-2
TGTGCCAGCAAGTTCGACAGGGGAGCGGAGACCCAGTACTTC	CASKFDRGAETQYF	NA	TRBJ2-5	TRBD1	14	TRBV6-5
TGTGCCAGTAGTGCCCTCCCCGGACAGGGAATGAACACTGAAGCTTTCTTT	CASSALPGQGMNTEAFF	NA	TRBJ1-1	TRBD1	17	TRBV19